The 31 T cell receptor beta chains below all came from one sample that was sequenced in a study of cytomegalovirus exposure and HLA in healthy donors. It was with 60 Vbeta and 13 Jbeta primers that the PCR ran. Data came from immunoSEQ multiplex PCR; TCRdb stores just in-frame clones and leaves some out. The table shows 150,000 to 200,000 clones, with about four fifths occurring only once. Sequencing used PBMCs. The receptors come from a girl aged 10-17 years in good health and CMV-seropositive.

This sequence joins TRBV27 and TRBJ1-1; D might be TRBD1 (6 bases). V was pared by 7 bases and J by 5 bases, with 23 bases between. Per the germline V gene, CDR1 is MNHEY and CDR2 is SMNVEV (reference sequence). The CDR3 is 16 amino acids. The DNA of the CDR3 is TGTGCCAGCAACCGGGGGGCACCTCAGGTTGGGACTGAAGCTTTCTTT. This sequence encodes CASNRGAPQVGTEAFF.

The chain couples TRBV28 to TRBJ2-7; 7 nucleotides match TRBD2. The V gene's germline CDR1 is MDHEN and CDR2 SYDVKM. The V gene end was trimmed by 4 bases and the J gene end by 0 bases; junction bases not matched to a gene: 6. The CDR3 sequence is 15 residues long. The DNA of the CDR3 is TGTGCCAGCAGTTCTAGCGGTCCGAGCTCCTACGAGCAGTACTTC. Amino acid sequence: CASSSSGPSSYEQYF. Looking up the rest from reference TRBV28 and TRBJ2-7 gives the full variable domain: DVKVTQSSRYLVKRTGEKVFLECVQDMDHENMFWYRQDPGLGLRLIYFSYDVKMKEKGDIPEGYSVSREKKERFSLILESASTNQTSMYLCASSSSGPSSYEQYFGPGTRLTVT.

The gene calls are TRBV27 and TRBJ1-2, with D hard to call. V gave up 3 bases and J gave up 3 bases, with 14 bases separating them. Germline lookup yields CDR1 MNHEY and CDR2 SMNVEV (reference sequence). The CDR3 length is 15 residues. The CDR3 loop reads CASSFGLSRDYGYTF. CDR3 coding DNA: TGTGCCAGCAGTTTCGGACTGAGTCGGGACTATGGCTACACCTTC.

The chain combines TRBV5-1 with TRBJ1-2; D may be TRBD1 (5 bases). Between the trimmed V and J ends, which lost 2 bases and 6 bases, there was a span of 11 bases. Germline V CDR1 and CDR2: SGHRS, YFSETQ. The CDR3 runs to 13 residues. Here the CDR3 reads CASSFQGRDGYTF. CDR3 DNA: TGCGCCAGCAGCTTTCAGGGTCGGGATGGCTACACCTTC.

V is TRBV5-1 and J is TRBJ2-1; TRBD2 agrees at 9 bases. Germline CDR1 is SGHRS and CDR2 is YFSETQ. The CDR3 runs 16 residues. Trimming at V came to 4 bases and at J to 6 bases, leaving 11 bases not matched to a gene. The chain's CDR3 is CASSAPLAGGGNEQFF. The CDR3 bases are TGCGCCAGCAGCGCCCCGCTGGCGGGAGGGGGCAATGAGCAGTTCTTC. Using reference TRBV5-1 and TRBJ2-1 for the parts outside the CDR3, the full variable domain is KAGVTQTPRYLIKTRGQQVTLSCSPISGHRSVSWYQQTPGQGLQFLFEYFSETQRNKGNFPGRFSGRQFSNSRSEMNVSTLELGDSALYLCASSAPLAGGGNEQFFGPGTRLTVL.

V and J are TRBV28 and TRBJ1-1; D is ambiguous. CDR1 is MDHEN and CDR2 is SYDVKM in the germline V gene. Trimming pared 8 bases from V and 0 bases from J, leaving 13 bases between. CDR3 length: 14 residues. Written as DNA, the CDR3 is TGTGCCAGCGGTTCATGGTCCATGAACACTGAAGCTTTCTTT. Amino acids: CASGSWSMNTEAFF. Together with reference TRBV28 and TRBJ1-1, the CDR3 gives the full variable domain: DVKVTQSSRYLVKRTGEKVFLECVQDMDHENMFWYRQDPGLGLRLIYFSYDVKMKEKGDIPEGYSVSREKKERFSLILESASTNQTSMYLCASGSWSMNTEAFFGQGTRLTVV.

The J gene is TRBJ2-3, the V gene TRBV7-9, with no clear D. CDR3 length: 14 amino acids. Germline V gives CDR1 SEHNR, CDR2 FQNEAQ (reference sequence). V lost 5 bases and J lost 4, with 13 bases in between. This CDR3 is CASSHNSVPDTQYF. CDR3 sequence (DNA): TGTGCCAGCAGCCATAATAGTGTGCCAGATACGCAGTATTTT.

J is TRBJ2-7 and V is TRBV6-5; 7 bases are a match to TRBD1. Germline CDR1 MNHEY, CDR2 SVGAGI. The trim removed 4 bases at V and 3 bases at J, leaving 6 bases unmatched. The CDR3 has 14 residues. CDR3: CASSLDRLSYEQYF. The CDR3 DNA reads as TGTGCCAGCAGTTTGGACAGGTTAAGCTACGAGCAGTACTTC.

The chain couples TRBV5-1 to TRBJ1-2, with D tentatively TRBD1 (5 bases). Germline-derived CDR1 and CDR2 are SGHRS and YFSETQ. V was shortened by 4 bases and J by 0 bases, with 13 bases between the two germline ends. There are 15 residues in the CDR3. The CDR3 spells CASSATVTANYGYTF. CDR3 sequence (DNA): TGCGCCAGCAGCGCGACAGTTACCGCTAACTATGGCTACACCTTC.

The rearrangement links TRBV28 to TRBJ2-7; D not resolved. Trimming removed 2 bases from V and 3 bases from J, with 14 bases in between. Germline values: CDR1 MDHEN, CDR2 SYDVKM. CDR3 length equals 15 residues. The CDR3 nucleotides are TGTGCCAGCAGTTTAAGGTTAACAGACCTCTACGAGCAGTACTTC. The encoded protein is CASSLRLTDLYEQYF.

The V gene is TRBV6-5, the J gene TRBJ1-1; 9 bases are a match to TRBD1. V lost 8 bases to trimming and J lost 5 bases; unmatched junction nucleotides: 6. This CDR3 has 13 residues. CDR1 and CDR2 (germline): MNHEY, SVGAGI. CDR3 DNA: TGTGCCAGCCATCGGACAGGGGAGACTGAAGCTTTCTTT. It yields the protein CASHRTGETEAFF.

The chain combines TRBV10-1 with TRBJ2-7; weak D call: TRBD1 (6 bases). The CDR3 totals 13 residues. Germline CDR1 WNHNN, CDR2 SYGVQD (reference sequence). V was shortened by 2 bases and J by 1 base, with 6 bases between the two germline ends. DNA of the CDR3: TGCGCCAGCAGTGAGGGACAGTCCTACGAGCAGTACTTC. This sequence encodes CASSEGQSYEQYF.

This chain joins TRBV2 and TRBJ1-2, with a tentative D call TRBD1 (6 bases). Germline V gene sequence: CDR1 SNHLY, CDR2 FYNNEI. This CDR3 region has 15 residues. Trimming removed 7 bases from V and 8 bases from J, with 23 bases in between. CDR3 amino acids: CASTDVRGGAGGYTF. Written as DNA, the CDR3 is TGTGCCAGCACGGACGTGAGGGGGGGCGCGGGAGGCTACACCTTC.

V gene TRBV7-8 combines with J gene TRBJ2-2; 12 bases fit TRBD2. The V gene end was trimmed by 2 bases and the J gene end by 7 bases; junction bases not matched to a gene: 2. Per the germline V gene, CDR1 is SGHVS and CDR2 is FQNEAQ. CDR3 length equals 15 residues. The CDR3 here is CASSLLAGGVGELFF. Here the CDR3 DNA reads TGTGCCAGCAGCTTACTAGCGGGGGGGGTCGGGGAGCTGTTTTTT.

V usage is TRBV28 and J usage is TRBJ1-2; 9 bases align to TRBD1. The CDR3 is 17 amino acids. CDR1 MDHEN and CDR2 SYDVKM come from the germline V gene. J lost 4 bases, V lost 3 bases, and 12 bases had no gene match. CDR3 region: CASSFLGQPTGGYGYTF. CDR3 DNA: TGTGCCAGCAGTTTCTTGGGACAACCGACAGGGGGCTATGGCTACACCTTC.

The V and J genes are TRBV15 and TRBJ2-1; TRBD1 matches at 7 bases. CDR1 is LNHNV and CDR2 is YYDKDF in the germline V gene (reference sequence). This CDR3 contains 15 residues. V gave up 5 bases and J gave up 0 bases; unmatched junction bases: 4. The DNA of the CDR3 is TGTGCCACCAGCCGGGGACAGAGCTCCTACAATGAGCAGTTCTTC. It translates to CATSRGQSSYNEQFF.

This sequence joins TRBV7-8 and TRBJ2-1; TRBD1 matches 9 bases. Germline lookup yields CDR1 SGHVS and CDR2 FQNEAQ. The J segment lost 9 bases and the V segment lost 7 bases, leaving 7 bases of the junction unmatched. The CDR3 covers 13 residues. CDR3 bases: TGTGCCAGCACCTGGACAGGGGAAGGTGAGCAGTTCTTC. It yields the protein CASTWTGEGEQFF.

V gene TRBV29-1 combines with J gene TRBJ2-1, with 11 bases lining up with TRBD2. CDR3 size: 14 residues. Per germline, CDR1 SQVTM and CDR2 ANQGSEA. J lost 4 bases, V lost 2 bases, and 1 base had no gene match. The CDR3 region has the DNA TGCAGCGTTGAACTAGCGGGGGGTTACAATGAGCAGTTCTTC. Encoded protein: CSVELAGGYNEQFF.

In nucleotides, the CDR3 is TGTGCCTGGAGGGGCAGTGCAGACACTGAAGCTTTCTTT. It specifies CAWRGSADTEAFF. The chain recombines TRBV30 with TRBJ1-1; D ambiguous. The length of the CDR3 is 13 residues. Germline V lookup: CDR1 GTSNPN, CDR2 SVGIG (reference sequence). Trimming pared 3 bases from V and 3 bases from J, leaving 11 bases between.

In the case of this clone: Within the sample, other DNA sequences also encode this same CDR3. The V and J genes are TRBV6-5 and TRBJ2-7; 8 bases are shared with TRBD1. Germline loops: CDR1 MNHEY, CDR2 SVGAGI. J lost 6 bases, V lost 5 bases, and 6 bases had no gene match. CDR3 length equals 13 residues. The CDR3 bases are TGTGCCAGCAGTCAGACAGGGGCTGGCGAGCAGTACTTC. Residues: CASSQTGAGEQYF.

This clone showed up just a few times. The chain employs TRBV28 and TRBJ2-2; 10 bases map to TRBD2. From germline, CDR1 is MDHEN and CDR2 SYDVKM. Germline trimming cut 4 bases from V and 4 bases from J; bases unmatched to any gene: 6. The CDR3 covers 16 residues. Here the CDR3 reads CASSSPGTSVTGELFF. The CDR3 nucleotides read TGTGCCAGCAGTTCCCCCGGGACTAGCGTCACCGGGGAGCTGTTTTTT.

The V and J genes are TRBV2 and TRBJ2-7; 11 bases line up with TRBD2. Germline V gene data show CDR1 as SNHLY and CDR2 as FYNNEI. Trimming removed 5 bases from V and 3 bases from J; junction bases left unmatched: 3. The CDR3 spans 14 residues. Written as DNA, the CDR3 is TGTGCCAGCAGTACTAGCGGGAGTTTCTACGAGCAGTACTTC. This sequence encodes CASSTSGSFYEQYF.

The J gene is TRBJ2-3, the V gene TRBV6-6, with 7 bases identical to TRBD2. Germline V CDR1 and CDR2: MNHNY, SVGAGI (reference sequence). Unmatched junction bases numbered 12, after V lost 7 bases and J lost 2 bases. There are 16 residues in the CDR3. CDR3 coding DNA: TGTGCCAGCAACACTCCCGTGGGGAGGGACACAGATACGCAGTATTTT. Amino acids: CASNTPVGRDTDTQYF.

The chain carries TRBV19 and TRBJ1-5; the match to TRBD1 covers 8 bases. Per germline, CDR1 LNHDA and CDR2 SQIVND (reference sequence). Germline trimming cut 5 bases from V and 7 bases from J; bases unmatched to any gene: 7. The CDR3 has 14 residues. CDR3 residues: CASSSGQGWQPQHF. The CDR3 DNA is TGTGCCAGTAGTTCCGGACAGGGATGGCAGCCCCAGCATTTT.

This sequence joins TRBV14 and TRBJ1-1, with D maybe TRBD1 (6 bases). The CDR3 spans 14 residues. The V end was cut by 1 base, the J end by 1 base, with 7 bases between. Looked up from germline, CDR1 is SGHDN and CDR2 is FVKESK. The CDR3 region has the DNA TGTGCCAGCAGCCAAGCCAGGGGGAACACTGAAGCTTTCTTT. Amino acid sequence: CASSQARGNTEAFF.

The chain joins TRBV27 to TRBJ1-2; TRBD1 matches 9 bases. The CDR3 has 13 amino acids. Germline values: CDR1 MNHEY, CDR2 SMNVEV (reference sequence). V trimming: 4 bases; J trimming: 7 bases; junction bases outside the gene matches: 4. The CDR3 DNA reads TGTGCCAGCAGTTGGGGGACAGGGTTTGGCTACACCTTC. Protein: CASSWGTGFGYTF.

The chain employs TRBV29-1 and TRBJ2-3; 7 bases align to TRBD1. V lost 8 bases, J lost 1 base, and 6 bases stayed unmatched. Germline V gene sequence: CDR1 SQVTM, CDR2 ANQGSEA. The CDR3 is made up of 13 amino acids. CDR3 nucleotide sequence: TGCAGCCTCCGACAGGGCGGCACAGATACGCAGTATTTT. The encoded protein is CSLRQGGTDTQYF.

J is TRBJ2-1 and V is TRBV5-4, with D unresolved. Trimming stripped 4 bases from V and 8 bases from J, with 10 bases between. The CDR3 loop spans 12 amino acids. Germline loops: CDR1 SGHNT, CDR2 YYREEE (reference sequence). The CDR3 loop reads CASSTNEDEQFF. The CDR3 DNA reads as TGTGCCAGCAGCACGAACGAGGATGAGCAGTTCTTC.

This clone was observed a handful of times. The J gene is TRBJ2-1, the V gene TRBV29-1; 8 bases match TRBD2. Per germline, CDR1 SQVTM and CDR2 ANQGSEA. V shed 3 bases and J 0 bases; nucleotides not matched to a gene: 10. The CDR3 length is 17 residues. CDR3 DNA: TGCAGCGTTGATAGAGGAAGGCTAGCGGGCTCCTACAATGAGCAGTTCTTC. It codes for CSVDRGRLAGSYNEQFF.

Written as DNA, the CDR3 is TGTGCCAGCAGTCTTGACAGGGGGCCAAATGAAAAACTGTTTTTT. Encoded protein: CASSLDRGPNEKLFF. The chain couples TRBV6-5 to TRBJ1-4, with 10 bases matching TRBD1. The CDR3 sequence is 15 residues long. CDR1 and CDR2 (germline): MNHEY, SVGAGI. With 5 bases clipped from V and 5 bases from J, the junction kept 5 bases outside the gene matches.

V usage is TRBV5-4 and J usage is TRBJ2-5; 8 bases are a match to TRBD1. This CDR3 has 15 residues. J lost 5 bases, V lost 4 bases, and 10 bases had no gene match. CDR1 is SGHNT and CDR2 is YYREEE in the germline V gene (reference sequence). CDR3 loop: CASSGGQGNSETQYF. As DNA, the CDR3 is TGTGCCAGCAGCGGCGGACAGGGAAACTCCGAGACCCAGTACTTC.